This T cell receptor (beta chain) is from a study of T cell responses to AZD1222 COVID-19 vaccine. Produced via immunoSEQ multiplex PCR; TCRdb's table is partial and in-frame only. The data contain 150,000 to 200,000 clones, nearly 95% of them singletons. With respect to this clone: Its specificity is unknown.

This CDR3 has 18 amino acids. V lost 1 base and J lost 6; bases outside the gene matches: 11. Germline loops: CDR1 SGHDT, CDR2 YYEEEE. Study-wide results and caveats: At 160-218 and 743-854, vaccine-associated CD4 TCRs were dominant, and they spanned spike. Following two doses of AZD1222, Spike-specific TCR breadth and depth rose.

The sample here was peripheral blood, taken on day 0 of AZD1222 vaccination. This sequence originates from an adult in good health. The chain employs TRBV5-6 and TRBJ1-5; 12 bases agree with TRBD1. DNA for the CDR3: TGTGCCAGCAGCTTGTGGGCTTGGGACAGGGGGCTTCGTCAGCCCCAGCATTTT. This encodes CASSLWAWDRGLRQPQHF.